This T cell receptor (beta chain) was recovered during a study of blood T cell repertoires in COVID-19. Study context: T cells, B-cell-depleted T cells, or PBMCs provided the cDNA or gDNA that served as material.

This clone came up a few times. Repertoires were generated with immunoSEQ multiplex PCR, while TCRdb's copy carries only in-frame clones and drops some. The data show some 38,000 clones, with more than 80% seen just once and 44% held by the top ten. V was clipped by 5 bases and J by 3 bases; unmatched bases: 11. Per germline, CDR1 SGHTA and CDR2 FQGNSA. CDR3 length equals 16 residues. Sequenced material: peripheral blood. This rearrangement joins TRBV7-2 to TRBJ2-7, with 9 bases fitting TRBD1. This clonotype was sampled from a man aged 55-75 years with active or convalescent COVID-19. DNA of the CDR3: TGTGCCAGCAGCGCCGACATCCGGACAGGGGTCTACGAGCAGTACGTC. Protein: CASSADIRTGVYEQYV.